The following is a T cell receptor (beta chain) sequence with its context. The antigen remains undetermined. These data belong to a study of response to subunit inactivated influenza vaccine. The CDR3 contains 13 residues. Trimming shortened V by 6 bases and J by 0 bases, and 8 bases separated the two germline ends. Germline loops: CDR1 LGHNT, CDR2 FRNRAP. TCRdb recomputed calls from the RT-PCR reads with MiXCR, one row per CDR3 protein. The data hold about 170,000 distinct CDR3 sequences, with over 9.5% observed a single time. Study-level findings and limits: The authors offered the suggestion that each seasonal influenza vaccination recruits few new T cells.

The same sample was also used in a study of T cells expressing NK-cell markers. That paper states: The authors generated TCR beta cDNA through 5'RACE template switching with UMIs. Beta-chain profiling covered CD3+CD56+NKG2C+, CD3+CD56+NKG2C- and CD3+CD56-NKG2C+ sorted subsets. In a group of several donors, dominant NKG2C+ clonotypes represented about 1.0-7.5% of CD8+ T cells. These clonotypes additionally ranked first within the CD3+CD56-NKG2C+ fraction of a handful of donors.

The receptor was isolated from a man over 45 who received an inactivated influenza vaccine. The V gene is TRBV12-5, the J gene TRBJ1-1; no clear D. The sample here was CD8+ T cells sorted from PBMCs, taken roughly 12 days after vaccination. CDR3 protein: CASGKTVNTEAFF. The CDR3, as DNA: TGTGCTAGTGGCAAAACAGTGAACACTGAAGCTTTCTTT.